The 10 T cell receptor beta chains given below trace back to one sample, sequenced in a study of T-cell reconstitution after alpha-beta-depleted transplantation in children. It was with unique molecular identifiers that the TCRbeta library was prepared. TCRdb reanalysed the PCR reads using MiXCR and keeps one entry per CDR3 protein. Here the sample spans more than 200,000 distinct CDR3 sequences, roughly 26% being singletons. Sequencing used PBMCs, obtained before TCRalphabeta/CD19-depleted stem cell transplant. These receptors came from a girl aged 2-10 years with Fanconi anemia, due to receive a stem cell transplant.

V gene TRBV20-1 combines with J gene TRBJ2-1; TRBD2 matches 8 bases. V lost 4 bases to trimming and J lost 8 bases; unmatched junction nucleotides: 10. The V gene's germline CDR1 is DFQATT and CDR2 SNEGSKA (reference sequence). CDR3 length: 14 residues. CDR3 nucleotide sequence: TGCAGTGCTATAACCGGGACTAGAGGGGATGAGCAGTTCTTC. Protein: CSAITGTRGDEQFF.

This clonotype was seen ten or more times. The chain joins TRBV29-1 to TRBJ2-5; 8 positions match TRBD2. From germline, CDR1 is SQVTM and CDR2 ANQGSEA. V dropped 5 bases and J dropped 5; count of bases not matched to a gene: 13. The CDR3 consists of 15 residues. CDR3 loop: CSVLREGVFLETQYF. Written as DNA, the CDR3 is TGCAGCGTTCTTCGGGAGGGAGTATTTTTGGAGACCCAGTACTTC.

This clonotype was seen ten or more times. The chain joins TRBV12-3 or TRBV12-4 to TRBJ2-7; D perhaps matches TRBD1 (6 bases). The CDR3 contains 17 residues. Trimming stripped 4 bases from V and 7 bases from J, with 26 bases between. Here the CDR3 DNA reads TGTGCCAGCAGTTACGACACCGGGACATTCTCTTGGGATGAGCAGTACTTC. This translates into CASSYDTGTFSWDEQYF.

Ten or more counts support this clonotype. The J gene is TRBJ2-3, the V gene TRBV12-3 or TRBV12-4; 7 bases are a match to TRBD2. CDR3 length equals 18 residues. J was trimmed by 4 bases and V by 1 base; bases with no gene match: 14. The CDR3 loop is CASSLEESGSGVADTQYF. CDR3 nucleotide sequence: TGTGCCAGCAGTTTAGAAGAATCCGGGAGCGGGGTAGCAGATACGCAGTATTTT.

At least ten counts were recorded for this clonotype. The gene calls are TRBV6-6 and TRBJ2-3; D unresolved. CDR1 MNHNY and CDR2 SVGAGI come from the germline V gene (reference sequence). The CDR3 contains 13 residues. The V end was cut by 4 bases, the J end by 3 bases, with 8 bases between. The CDR3 region is CASSLIPTDTQYF. The CDR3 coding sequence is TGTGCCAGCAGTTTGATCCCTACAGATACGCAGTATTTT.

This chain connects TRBV29-1 to TRBJ1-1; 8 nucleotides match TRBD1. V shed 3 bases and J 0 bases; nucleotides not matched to a gene: 12. The CDR3 totals 17 residues. Germline CDR1 reads SQVTM; CDR2 reads ANQGSEA. CDR3 amino acids: CSVEINRGGKLNTEAFF. The CDR3 DNA reads as TGCAGCGTTGAGATAAACAGGGGGGGAAAACTGAACACTGAAGCTTTCTTT. Variable domain in full (rest from reference TRBV29-1 and TRBJ1-1): SAVISQKPSRDICQRGTSLTIQCQVDSQVTMMFWYRQQPGQSLTLIATANQGSEATYESGFVIDKFPISRPNLTFSTLTVSNMSPEDSSIYLCSVEINRGGKLNTEAFFGQGTRLTVV.

The V call is TRBV7-2, the J call TRBJ2-3; D call uncertain. The CDR3 has 12 amino acids. Trimming removed 2 bases at V and 8 bases at J, with 8 bases between. Per the germline V gene, CDR1 is SGHTA and CDR2 is FQGNSA. CDR3 in DNA: TGTGCCAGCAGCTTATTATTGAGTACGCAGTATTTT. Protein: CASSLLLSTQYF.

V is TRBV28 and J is TRBJ1-6; the D is unclear. Trimming shortened V by 6 bases and J by 7 bases, and 4 bases separated the two germline ends. Germline values: CDR1 MDHEN, CDR2 SYDVKM. The CDR3 spans 11 residues. CDR3 residues: CASSRNSPLHF. In nucleotides, the CDR3 is TGTGCCAGCAGCCGAAATTCACCCCTCCACTTT.

This clonotype has just a few counts. This chain links TRBV29-1 with TRBJ1-1, with D possibly TRBD1 on 5 matching bases. V gave up 4 bases and J gave up 6 bases, with 15 bases separating them. This CDR3 is 13 amino acids long. The V gene's germline CDR1 is SQVTM and CDR2 ANQGSEA. The CDR3 loop is CSVVGTLLAEAFF. The CDR3 DNA reads as TGCAGCGTTGTGGGGACCTTGCTCGCTGAAGCTTTCTTT.

This clonotype was found many times. The genes are TRBV29-1 and TRBJ2-3; no clear D. V was cut by 7 bases and J by 0 bases, with 8 bases left in between. The length of the CDR3 is 12 residues. From germline, CDR1 is SQVTM and CDR2 ANQGSEA. This chain's CDR3 is CSARTSTDTQYF. CDR3 in DNA: TGCAGCGCCCGAACTAGCACAGATACGCAGTATTTT.